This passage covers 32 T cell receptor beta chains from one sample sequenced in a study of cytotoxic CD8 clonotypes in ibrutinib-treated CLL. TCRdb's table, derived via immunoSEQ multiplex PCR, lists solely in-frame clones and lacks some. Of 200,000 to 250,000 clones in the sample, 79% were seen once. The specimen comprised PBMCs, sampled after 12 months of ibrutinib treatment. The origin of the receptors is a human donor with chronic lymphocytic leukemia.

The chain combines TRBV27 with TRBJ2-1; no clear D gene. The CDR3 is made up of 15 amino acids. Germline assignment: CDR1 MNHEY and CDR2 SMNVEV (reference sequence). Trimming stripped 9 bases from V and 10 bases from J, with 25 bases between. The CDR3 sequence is CASARWAGAQWEQFF. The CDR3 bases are TGTGCCAGTGCCCGTTGGGCCGGTGCGCAATGGGAGCAGTTCTTC.

As DNA, the CDR3 is TGTGCCAGCAGCGTAGGGAGGGGTACTAACTATGGCTACACCTTC. Protein product: CASSVGRGTNYGYTF. V usage is TRBV9 and J usage is TRBJ1-2; a weak D match, TRBD1 (5 bases). The V end was cut by 0 bases, the J end by 0 bases, with 9 bases between. Germline V gene lookup returns CDR1 SGDLS and CDR2 YYNGEE. The CDR3 length is 15 residues.

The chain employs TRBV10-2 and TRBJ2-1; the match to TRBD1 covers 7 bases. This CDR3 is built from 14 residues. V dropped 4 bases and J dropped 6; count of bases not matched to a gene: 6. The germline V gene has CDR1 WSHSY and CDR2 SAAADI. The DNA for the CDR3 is TGCGCCAGCAGTGGACAGGGTGGGATCAATGAGCAGTTCTTC. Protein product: CASSGQGGINEQFF.

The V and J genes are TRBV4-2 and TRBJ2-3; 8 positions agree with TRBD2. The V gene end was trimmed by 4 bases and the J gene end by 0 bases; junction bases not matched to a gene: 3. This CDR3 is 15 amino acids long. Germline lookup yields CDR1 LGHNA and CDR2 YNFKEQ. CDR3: CASSPSGQSTDTQYF. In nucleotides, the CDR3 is TGTGCCAGCAGCCCTAGCGGGCAGAGCACAGATACGCAGTATTTT.

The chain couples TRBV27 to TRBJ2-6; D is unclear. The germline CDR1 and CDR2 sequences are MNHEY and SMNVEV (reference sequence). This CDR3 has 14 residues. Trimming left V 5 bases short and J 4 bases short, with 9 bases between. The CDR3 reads CASSLAWGANVLTF. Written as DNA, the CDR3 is TGTGCCAGCAGTCTCGCCTGGGGGGCCAACGTCCTGACTTTC.

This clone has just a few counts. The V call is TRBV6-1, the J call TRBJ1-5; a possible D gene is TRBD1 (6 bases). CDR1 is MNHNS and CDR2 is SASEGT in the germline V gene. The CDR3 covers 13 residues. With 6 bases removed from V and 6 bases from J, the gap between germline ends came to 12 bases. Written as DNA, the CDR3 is TGTGCCAGCAGCATATTACAGGGTCAGCCCCAGCATTTT. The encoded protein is CASSILQGQPQHF.

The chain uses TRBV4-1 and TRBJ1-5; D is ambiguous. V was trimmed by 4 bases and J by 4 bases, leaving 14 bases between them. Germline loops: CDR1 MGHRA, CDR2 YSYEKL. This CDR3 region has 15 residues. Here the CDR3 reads CASSPRLRENQPQHF. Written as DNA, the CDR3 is TGCGCCAGCAGCCCCCGTCTGAGGGAAAATCAGCCCCAGCATTTT.

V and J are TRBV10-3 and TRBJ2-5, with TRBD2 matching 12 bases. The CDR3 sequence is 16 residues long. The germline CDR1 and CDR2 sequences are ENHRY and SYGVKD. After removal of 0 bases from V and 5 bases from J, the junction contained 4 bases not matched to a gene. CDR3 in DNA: TGTGCCATCAGTGAGTCGCTAGCGGGAGGGTCGGAGACCCAGTACTTC. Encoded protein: CAISESLAGGSETQYF.

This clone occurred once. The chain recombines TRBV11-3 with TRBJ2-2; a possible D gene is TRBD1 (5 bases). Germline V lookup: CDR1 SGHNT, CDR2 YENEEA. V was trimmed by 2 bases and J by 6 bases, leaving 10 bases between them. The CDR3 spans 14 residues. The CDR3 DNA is TGTGCCAGCAGCTTATGGGGCGGTGCCGGGGAGCTGTTTTTT. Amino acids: CASSLWGGAGELFF. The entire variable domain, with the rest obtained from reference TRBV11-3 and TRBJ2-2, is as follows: EAGVVQSPRYKIIEKKQPVAFWCNPISGHNTLYWYLQNLGQGPELLIRYENEEAVDDSQLPKDRFSAERLKGVDSTLKIQPAELGDSAVYLCASSLWGGAGELFFGEGSRLTVL.

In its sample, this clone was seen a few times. CDR3 nucleotide sequence: TGTGCCAGCAGCCGCGGGGGGGCTGGCACCGGGGAGCTGTTTTTT. It is translated as CASSRGGAGTGELFF. The chain recombines TRBV2 with TRBJ2-2; TRBD2 matches 9 bases. The CDR3 contains 15 residues. Germline V gives CDR1 SNHLY, CDR2 FYNNEI. V lost 6 bases to trimming and J lost 4 bases; unmatched junction nucleotides: 6.

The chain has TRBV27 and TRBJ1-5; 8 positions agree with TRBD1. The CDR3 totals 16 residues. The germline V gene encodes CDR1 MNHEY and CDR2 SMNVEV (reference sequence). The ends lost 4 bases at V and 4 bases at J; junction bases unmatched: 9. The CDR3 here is CASSSRQGKGNQPQHF. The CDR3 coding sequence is TGTGCCAGCAGTTCCCGACAGGGGAAAGGGAATCAGCCCCAGCATTTT.

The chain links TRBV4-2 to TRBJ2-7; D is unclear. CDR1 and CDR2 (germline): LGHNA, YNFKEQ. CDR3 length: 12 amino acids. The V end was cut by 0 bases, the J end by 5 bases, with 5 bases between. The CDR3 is CASSQEGNEQYF. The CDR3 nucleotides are TGTGCCAGCAGCCAAGAAGGCAACGAGCAGTACTTC.

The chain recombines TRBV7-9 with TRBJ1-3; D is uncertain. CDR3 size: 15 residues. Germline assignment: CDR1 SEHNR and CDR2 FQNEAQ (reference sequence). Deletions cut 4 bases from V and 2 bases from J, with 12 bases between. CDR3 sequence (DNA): TGTGCCAGCAGCTCCCTAGTCACCCCTGGAAACACCATATATTTT. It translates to CASSSLVTPGNTIYF.

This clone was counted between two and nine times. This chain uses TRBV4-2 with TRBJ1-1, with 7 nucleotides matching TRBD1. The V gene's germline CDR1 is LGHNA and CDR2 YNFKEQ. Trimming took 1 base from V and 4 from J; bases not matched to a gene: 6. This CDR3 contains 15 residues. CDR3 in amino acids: CASSQASRQGTEAFF. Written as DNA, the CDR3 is TGTGCCAGCAGCCAAGCTTCTAGACAGGGCACTGAAGCTTTCTTT.

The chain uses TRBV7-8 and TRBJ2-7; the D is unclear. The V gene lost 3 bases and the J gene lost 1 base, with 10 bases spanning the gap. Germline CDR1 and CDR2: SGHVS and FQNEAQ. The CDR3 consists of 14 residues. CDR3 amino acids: CASSFGRRSYEQYF. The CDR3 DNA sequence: TGTGCCAGCAGCTTTGGAAGGCGGTCCTACGAGCAGTACTTC. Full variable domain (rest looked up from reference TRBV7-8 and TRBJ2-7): GAGVSQSPRYKVAKRGQDVALRCDPISGHVSLFWYQQALGQGPEFLTYFQNEAQLDKSGLPSDRFFAERPEGSVSTLKIQRTQQEDSAVYLCASSFGRRSYEQYFGPGTRLTVT.

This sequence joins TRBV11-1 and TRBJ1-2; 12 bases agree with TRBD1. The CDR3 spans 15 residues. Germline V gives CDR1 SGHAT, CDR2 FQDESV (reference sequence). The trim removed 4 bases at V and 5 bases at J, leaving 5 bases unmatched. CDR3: CASSSPGQGAYGYTF. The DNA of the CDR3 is TGTGCCAGCAGCTCGCCGGGACAGGGGGCTTATGGCTACACCTTC.

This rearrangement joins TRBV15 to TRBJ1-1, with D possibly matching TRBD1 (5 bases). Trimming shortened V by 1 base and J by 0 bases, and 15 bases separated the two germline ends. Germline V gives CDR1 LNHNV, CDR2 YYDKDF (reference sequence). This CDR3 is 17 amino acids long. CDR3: CATSRVQVAGLNTEAFF. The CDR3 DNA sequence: TGTGCCACCAGCAGAGTGCAGGTCGCAGGGTTGAACACTGAAGCTTTCTTT.

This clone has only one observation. The DNA of the CDR3 is TGCAGCGTTGTCGTCAAAGGATGGGCCAAAAACATTCAGTACTTC. It is translated as CSVVVKGWAKNIQYF. V is TRBV29-1 and J is TRBJ2-4, with D unresolved. CDR1 is SQVTM and CDR2 is ANQGSEA in the germline V gene. This CDR3 has 15 residues. V was clipped by 4 bases and J by 1 base, with 14 bases between them.

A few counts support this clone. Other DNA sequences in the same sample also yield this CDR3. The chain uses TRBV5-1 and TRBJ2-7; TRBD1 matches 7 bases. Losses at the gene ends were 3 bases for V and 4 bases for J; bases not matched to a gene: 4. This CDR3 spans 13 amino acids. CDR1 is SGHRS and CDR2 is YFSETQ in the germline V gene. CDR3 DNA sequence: TGCGCCAGCAGCTCGGGACAGACGTACGAGCAGTACTTC. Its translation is CASSSGQTYEQYF.

This CDR3 is CASSQQGGSYNSPLHF. The DNA for the CDR3 is TGTGCCAGCAGCCAACAGGGGGGCTCCTATAATTCACCCCTCCACTTT. The rearrangement joins TRBV27 to TRBJ1-6, with TRBD1 identical over 8 bases. This CDR3 has 16 residues. The germline CDR1 and CDR2 sequences are MNHEY and SMNVEV (reference sequence). With 6 bases clipped from V and 0 bases from J, the junction kept 4 bases outside the gene matches.

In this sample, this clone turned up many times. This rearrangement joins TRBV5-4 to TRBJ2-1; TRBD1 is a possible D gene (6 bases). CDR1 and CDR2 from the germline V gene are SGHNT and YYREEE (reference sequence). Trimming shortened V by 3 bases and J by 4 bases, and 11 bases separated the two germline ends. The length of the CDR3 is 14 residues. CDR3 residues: CASSYPTGYNEQFF. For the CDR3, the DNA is TGTGCCAGCAGCTACCCGACAGGTTACAATGAGCAGTTCTTC.

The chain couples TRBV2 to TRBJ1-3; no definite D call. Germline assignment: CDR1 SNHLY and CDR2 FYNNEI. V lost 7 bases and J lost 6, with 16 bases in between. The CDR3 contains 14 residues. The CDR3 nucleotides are TGTGCCAGCACCCCGGATCGGCACTCAAACACCATATATTTT. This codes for CASTPDRHSNTIYF.

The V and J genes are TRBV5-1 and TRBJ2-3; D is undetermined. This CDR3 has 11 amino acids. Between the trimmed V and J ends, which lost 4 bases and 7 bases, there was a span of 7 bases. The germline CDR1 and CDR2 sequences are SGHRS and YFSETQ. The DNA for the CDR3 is TGCGCCAGCAGCGTTACAAATACGCAGTATTTT. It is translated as CASSVTNTQYF.

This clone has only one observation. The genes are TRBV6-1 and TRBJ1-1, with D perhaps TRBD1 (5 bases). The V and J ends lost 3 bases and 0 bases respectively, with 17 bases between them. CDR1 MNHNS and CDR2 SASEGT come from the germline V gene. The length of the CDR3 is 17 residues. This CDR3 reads CASSEGRGGTVNTEAFF. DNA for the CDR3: TGTGCCAGCAGTGAGGGGCGGGGAGGGACGGTGAACACTGAAGCTTTCTTT.

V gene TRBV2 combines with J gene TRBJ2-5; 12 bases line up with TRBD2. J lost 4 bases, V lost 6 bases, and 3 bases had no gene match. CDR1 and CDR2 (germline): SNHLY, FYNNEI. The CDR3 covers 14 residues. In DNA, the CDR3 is TGTGCCAGCAGAGCGGGACTAGCGGGAGAGACCCAGTACTTC. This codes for CASRAGLAGETQYF.

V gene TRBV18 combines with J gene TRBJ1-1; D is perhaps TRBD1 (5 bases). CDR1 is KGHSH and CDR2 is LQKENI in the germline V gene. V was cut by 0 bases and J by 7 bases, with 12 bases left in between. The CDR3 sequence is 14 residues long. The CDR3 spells CASSPPWGTSEAFF. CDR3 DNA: TGTGCCAGCTCACCACCGTGGGGGACCAGTGAAGCTTTCTTT.

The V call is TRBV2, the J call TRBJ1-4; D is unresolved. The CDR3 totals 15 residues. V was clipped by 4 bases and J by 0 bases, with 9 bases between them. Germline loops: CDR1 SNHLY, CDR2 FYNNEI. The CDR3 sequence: CASSGGQTTNEKLFF. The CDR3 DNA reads TGTGCCAGCAGTGGTGGGCAAACAACTAATGAAAAACTGTTTTTT.

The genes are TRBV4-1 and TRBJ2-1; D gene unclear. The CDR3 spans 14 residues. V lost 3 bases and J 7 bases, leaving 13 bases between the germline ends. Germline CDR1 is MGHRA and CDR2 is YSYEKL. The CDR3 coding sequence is TGCGCCAGCAGCCAGCCCGGACCGCAGAATGAGCAGTTCTTC. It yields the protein CASSQPGPQNEQFF.

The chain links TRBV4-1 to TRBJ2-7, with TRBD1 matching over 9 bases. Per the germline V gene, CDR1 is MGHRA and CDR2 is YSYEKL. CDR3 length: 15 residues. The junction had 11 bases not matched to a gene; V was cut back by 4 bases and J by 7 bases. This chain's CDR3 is CASSPLGTGTTEQYF. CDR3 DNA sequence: TGCGCCAGCAGCCCCCTAGGGACAGGGACAACGGAGCAGTACTTC.

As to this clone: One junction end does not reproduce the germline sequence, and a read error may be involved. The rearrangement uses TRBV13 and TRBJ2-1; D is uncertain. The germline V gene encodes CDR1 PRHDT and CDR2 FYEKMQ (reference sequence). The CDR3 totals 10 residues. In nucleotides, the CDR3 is TGTGCCAGCAGCCCTCCCCGCTGTCTCTTC. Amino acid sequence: CASSPPRCLF.

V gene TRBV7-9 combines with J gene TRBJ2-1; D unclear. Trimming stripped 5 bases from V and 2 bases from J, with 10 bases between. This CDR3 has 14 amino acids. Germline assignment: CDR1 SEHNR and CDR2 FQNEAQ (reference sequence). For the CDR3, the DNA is TGTGCCAGCAGCCTTCTCTCCCCCTACAATGAGCAGTTCTTC. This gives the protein CASSLLSPYNEQFF.

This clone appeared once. CDR3 sequence (DNA): TGTGCCATCAGAGGAACGGACAAGAACACTGAAGCTTTCTTT. This sequence encodes CAIRGTDKNTEAFF. J is TRBJ1-1 and V is TRBV10-3, with D perhaps matching TRBD1 (5 bases). The CDR3 covers 14 residues. Per germline, CDR1 ENHRY and CDR2 SYGVKD. Trimming stripped 6 bases from V and 1 base from J, with 12 bases between.